Shown below are 24 T cell receptor beta chains from a single sample sequenced in a study of shared clonotypes between healthy human individuals. The repertoire was sequenced with immunoSEQ multiplex PCR; TCRdb's copy has only in-frame clones and lacks some. The sample contains approximately 2,000,000 clones, about 90% of which appear only once. The sequenced sample consisted of naive CD4+ T cells from PBMCs. The subset here: CD45RA+ positively selected. The receptors derive from a man aged 18 to 29 in good health. Some clones in this sample may be carry-over from other donors' samples.

The chain combines TRBV9 with TRBJ2-5, with a possible D match to TRBD2 (6 bases). The CDR3 spans 13 residues. CDR1 is SGDLS, CDR2 YYNGEE, per germline. Trimming took off 2 bases at V and 5 bases at J, with 10 bases between the two ends. CDR3 bases: TGTGCCAGCAGCGTCTATGGGGGGGAGACCCAGTACTTC. Its protein product is CASSVYGGETQYF.

This chain uses TRBV5-1 with TRBJ1-1; D gene unclear. V lost 0 bases to trimming and J lost 8 bases, with 8 bases between them. In germline, CDR1 is SGHRS, CDR2 YFSETQ. The CDR3 runs 12 residues. CDR3: CASSLGEREAFF. The CDR3 DNA follows: TGCGCCAGCAGCTTGGGCGAAAGAGAAGCTTTCTTT.

V is TRBV5-1 and J is TRBJ2-3; 11 nucleotides line up with TRBD2. This CDR3 contains 16 residues. Trimming removed 4 bases from V and 0 bases from J; junction bases left unmatched: 4. Looked up from germline, CDR1 is SGHRS and CDR2 is YFSETQ. In DNA, the CDR3 is TGCGCCAGCAGCGCGGGACTAGCGGTTAGCACAGATACGCAGTATTTT. Protein: CASSAGLAVSTDTQYF.

The V call is TRBV27, the J call TRBJ2-3; 7 bases are shared with TRBD2. V dropped 3 bases and J dropped 6; count of bases not matched to a gene: 3. The CDR3 sequence is 13 residues long. The V gene's germline CDR1 is MNHEY and CDR2 SMNVEV (reference sequence). The CDR3 protein is CASSLAGRDTQYF. The CDR3 DNA is TGTGCCAGCAGTTTGGCCGGGAGGGATACGCAGTATTTT.

This clone was observed a single time. The gene calls are TRBV12-5 and TRBJ2-7, with 7 bases aligning to TRBD2. Germline V gene data show CDR1 as LGHNT and CDR2 as FRNRAP. Unmatched junction bases numbered 8, after V lost 0 bases and J lost 3 bases. This CDR3 has 16 residues. The CDR3 bases are TGTGCTAGTGGTTTGGTACAAGGCGGGAGAAGCTACGAGCAGTACTTC. This codes for CASGLVQGGRSYEQYF. The full variable domain, rest sourced from reference TRBV12-5 and TRBJ2-7, is DARVTQTPRHKVTEMGQEVTMRCQPILGHNTVFWYRQTMMQGLELLAYFRNRAPLDDSGMPKDRFSAEMPDATLATLKIQPSEPRDSAVYFCASGLVQGGRSYEQYFGPGTRLTVT.

The rearrangement links TRBV7-3 to TRBJ1-1, with 7 positions matching TRBD1. Germline trimming cut 6 bases from V and 4 bases from J; bases unmatched to any gene: 5. CDR3 length equals 13 residues. CDR1 and CDR2 (germline): SGHTA, FQGTGA. CDR3 residues: CASSKTGITEAFF. For the CDR3, the DNA is TGTGCCAGCAGTAAGACAGGGATCACTGAAGCTTTCTTT. Drawing the rest from reference TRBV7-3 and TRBJ1-1, the complete variable domain is GAGVSQTPSNKVTEKGKYVELRCDPISGHTALYWYRQSLGQGPEFLIYFQGTGAADDSGLPNDRFFAVRPEGSVSTLKIQRTERGDSAVYLCASSKTGITEAFFGQGTRLTVV.

This chain links TRBV19 with TRBJ2-1; D remains ambiguous. The germline V gene has CDR1 LNHDA and CDR2 SQIVND (reference sequence). V shed 3 bases and J shed 3 bases, with 15 bases lying between them. The length of the CDR3 is 16 residues. CDR3 amino acids: CASSIDSSTLYNEQFF. The CDR3 bases are TGTGCCAGTAGTATCGACTCCTCAACCCTCTACAATGAGCAGTTCTTC.

The chain couples TRBV5-5 to TRBJ1-5; 7 nucleotides line up with TRBD1. The trim removed 3 bases at V and 4 bases at J, leaving 4 bases unmatched. CDR1 SGHKS and CDR2 YYEKEE come from the germline V gene (reference sequence). The CDR3 is made up of 14 amino acids. CDR3 in amino acids: CASSSTGENQPQHF. The DNA for the CDR3 is TGTGCCAGCAGCTCCACAGGGGAGAATCAGCCCCAGCATTTT.

This clone was observed once. This chain links TRBV11-2 with TRBJ2-2; D call uncertain. The CDR3 runs 13 residues. The V end was cut by 4 bases, the J end by 4 bases, with 7 bases between. Germline CDR1 and CDR2: SGHAT and FQNNGV. Here the CDR3 reads CASSSHSTGELFF. As DNA, the CDR3 is TGTGCCAGCAGCTCGCACAGCACCGGGGAGCTGTTTTTT.

As regards this clone: Other DNA sequences in the sample encode the same CDR3. The J gene is TRBJ2-5, the V gene TRBV7-9, with unresolved D. The germline V gene has CDR1 SEHNR and CDR2 FQNEAQ (reference sequence). The CDR3 spans 13 residues. The V end was cut by 1 base, the J end by 5 bases, with 8 bases between. In DNA form, the CDR3 reads TGTGCCAGCAGCTTAGATGGGGTGGAGACCCAGTACTTC. Translated: CASSLDGVETQYF.

J is TRBJ2-7 and V is TRBV4-1, with a tentative D call TRBD1 (6 bases). V lost 1 base and J 4 bases, leaving 14 bases between the germline ends. This CDR3 spans 15 amino acids. Per the germline V gene, CDR1 is MGHRA and CDR2 is YSYEKL. CDR3 in amino acids: CASSQGGLGAYEQYF. In DNA, the CDR3 is TGCGCCAGCAGCCAAGGGGGGTTGGGGGCTTACGAGCAGTACTTC.

J is TRBJ2-2 and V is TRBV5-6; D perhaps matches TRBD2 (5 bases). From germline, CDR1 is SGHDT and CDR2 YYEEEE. Between the trimmed V and J ends, which lost 2 bases and 2 bases, there was a span of 13 bases. The CDR3 loop spans 16 amino acids. The CDR3: CASSLIFPGNTGELFF. The CDR3 DNA reads TGTGCCAGCAGCTTAATATTCCCGGGAAACACCGGGGAGCTGTTTTTT.

V and J are TRBV5-1 and TRBJ2-1, with TRBD2 identical over 11 bases. After removal of 3 bases from V and 5 bases from J, the junction contained 10 bases not matched to a gene. The CDR3 extends over 17 amino acids. CDR1 is SGHRS and CDR2 is YFSETQ in the germline V gene. The CDR3 spells CASSSGTSGHPDNEQFF. The CDR3 nucleotides are TGCGCCAGCAGCTCCGGGACTAGCGGCCACCCCGACAATGAGCAGTTCTTC.

The chain carries TRBV29-1 and TRBJ2-2, with 15 bases fitting TRBD2. The CDR3 covers 18 residues. With V trimmed by 4 bases and J by 4 bases, 10 bases remained unmatched. CDR1 SQVTM and CDR2 ANQGSEA come from the germline V gene. The CDR3 DNA reads as TGCAGCGTTGGGACTAGCGGGAGGGCCGGGTTCGGCACCGGGGAGCTGTTTTTT. It specifies CSVGTSGRAGFGTGELFF.

This clone was observed a few times. This CDR3 is also generated by other DNA sequences in the sample. The rearrangement links TRBV20-1 to TRBJ1-5; the D is unclear. CDR3 length: 10 amino acids. V lost 3 bases and J lost 7, with 4 bases in between. Germline CDR1 DFQATT, CDR2 SNEGSKA (reference sequence). This chain's CDR3 is CSASSQPQHF. The CDR3 coding sequence is TGCAGTGCTAGTAGCCAGCCCCAGCATTTT.

This chain uses TRBV28 with TRBJ2-3; 10 bases align to TRBD1. This CDR3 is built from 14 residues. Germline assignment: CDR1 MDHEN and CDR2 SYDVKM. The trim removed 5 bases at V and 6 bases at J, leaving 5 bases unmatched. In DNA, the CDR3 is TGTGCCAGCAGTACTGACAGGGGGCGGGATACGCAGTATTTT. This codes for CASSTDRGRDTQYF.

This chain uses TRBV5-1 with TRBJ1-2; D unresolved. The CDR3 runs to 15 residues. V was pared by 0 bases and J by 6 bases, with 15 bases between. Germline V CDR1 and CDR2: SGHRS, YFSETQ. Here the CDR3 reads CASSLAPSSRDGYTF. In nucleotides, the CDR3 is TGCGCCAGCAGCTTGGCCCCCTCGTCACGCGATGGCTACACCTTC. The variable domain in full, with the rest retrieved from reference TRBV5-1 and TRBJ1-2, is KAGVTQTPRYLIKTRGQQVTLSCSPISGHRSVSWYQQTPGQGLQFLFEYFSETQRNKGNFPGRFSGRQFSNSRSEMNVSTLELGDSALYLCASSLAPSSRDGYTFGSGTRLTVV.

The gene calls are TRBV29-1 and TRBJ2-5; TRBD2 might be the D (5 bases). The germline gives CDR1 SQVTM, CDR2 ANQGSEA. V lost 3 bases and J 4 bases, leaving 9 bases between the germline ends. The CDR3 covers 12 residues. The CDR3 DNA follows: TGCAGCGTTGACCTAGCCGGAGAGACCCAGTACTTC. Translation: CSVDLAGETQYF.

The V call is TRBV5-4, the J call TRBJ2-3; D ambiguous. This CDR3 spans 12 amino acids. CDR1 is SGHNT, CDR2 YYREEE, per germline (reference sequence). V was pared by 0 bases and J by 10 bases, with 9 bases between. CDR3 amino acids: CASSLEVAPQYF. The CDR3 DNA follows: TGTGCCAGCAGCTTGGAGGTGGCGCCGCAGTATTTT.

The V and J genes are TRBV28 and TRBJ1-2; TRBD1 might be the D (5 bases). CDR1 MDHEN and CDR2 SYDVKM come from the germline V gene. CDR3 size: 14 residues. V lost 1 base and J 2 bases, leaving 8 bases between the germline ends. This CDR3 reads CASSLFAGNYGYTF. As DNA, the CDR3 is TGTGCCAGCAGTTTATTCGCAGGGAACTATGGCTACACCTTC.

The chain couples TRBV27 to TRBJ1-2; 7 bases match TRBD1. CDR1 and CDR2 (germline): MNHEY, SMNVEV (reference sequence). The length of the CDR3 is 15 residues. V shed 6 bases, J shed 3 bases, and the junction held 10 bases outside the gene matches. The CDR3 reads CASSPRGQSHYGYTF. CDR3 sequence (DNA): TGTGCCAGCAGCCCCCGGGGACAGTCACACTATGGCTACACCTTC.

The rearrangement joins TRBV9 to TRBJ2-1; 7 bases fit TRBD1. From germline, CDR1 is SGDLS and CDR2 YYNGEE. V trimming: 3 bases; J trimming: 2 bases; junction bases outside the gene matches: 8. This CDR3 region has 16 residues. This CDR3 reads CASSAGQDTAYNEQFF. The CDR3 nucleotides read TGTGCCAGCAGCGCCGGACAGGATACGGCCTACAATGAGCAGTTCTTC.

J is TRBJ2-3 and V is TRBV9; TRBD2 agrees at 7 bases. Looked up from germline, CDR1 is SGDLS and CDR2 is YYNGEE. The CDR3 runs 15 residues. Trimming at V came to 2 bases and at J to 5 bases, leaving 8 bases not matched to a gene. This CDR3 reads CASSVLAGVLDTQYF. The CDR3 nucleotides read TGTGCCAGCAGCGTCCTTGCGGGAGTGCTAGATACGCAGTATTTT.

The count of this clone is one. The same CDR3 is also encoded by other DNA sequences in this sample. This chain joins TRBV7-3 and TRBJ2-1; D unresolved. Trimming removed 1 base from V and 8 bases from J, with 6 bases in between. In germline, CDR1 is SGHTA, CDR2 FQGTGA. This CDR3 has 12 amino acids. CDR3 sequence: CASSLMGHEQFF. The CDR3 DNA reads as TGTGCCAGCAGCTTAATGGGCCATGAGCAGTTCTTC.